The subject of this entry is one T cell receptor (beta chain). Its specificity is unknown. One end of the junction fails to match germline, which may point to a read error. This sample is drawn from a study of CD8+CD57+ T cells in acquired aplastic anemia. The CDR3 extends over 16 amino acids. The germline V gene encodes CDR1 SGDLS and CDR2 YYNGEE. Findings of the study overall: Significant differences in CD8+ Simpson's diversity were not observed between patients and controls.

The use of genomic DNA as template underpinned the TCR beta VDJ and CDR3 profiling. TCRdb used MiXCR to reprocess the reads, holding one entry per CDR3 protein. The profile shows roughly 180,000 distinct CDR3 sequences, around 50% of them singletons. In patients chosen for sequencing, flow cytometry had shown CD8+CD57+ cell expansion. This TCR came from a human donor with aplastic anemia. The V and J genes are TRBV9 and TRBJ2-5; the D call may be TRBD1 or TRBD2 (5 bases each). The specimen sequenced was sorted CD4+, CD8+, or CD8+CD57+ T cells (not recorded which) from PBMCs. The CDR3 DNA is TGTGCCAGCAGCGCCGGGACCGACCAAAACCATGAGACCCAGTACTTC. Translating it yields CASSAGTDQNHETQYF.